This TCR beta chain appears in the sequencing data of a study of T cells in Graves' hyperthyroidism and ophthalmopathy. TCR beta CDR3 regions were amplified from RNA. Carried out on the TCR CDR3, a first-round RT-PCR used the HTBI primer set. MiXCR was run by TCRdb on the multiplex PCR reads, yielding one entry per CDR3 protein. The sample includes 650,000 to 750,000 distinct CDR3 sequences, about 15% of them seen just once. This clonotype was picked up a small number of times. Between the trimmed V and J ends, which lost 2 bases and 10 bases, there was a span of 11 bases. This CDR3 contains 13 residues. Germline CDR1 reads MNHEY; CDR2 reads SVGAGI.

The clonotype originates from a woman in her late teens or twenties with Graves' hyperthyroidism. Sequencing was performed on blood. The J gene is TRBJ2-2, the V gene TRBV6-5; D may be TRBD2 (6 bases). The CDR3 nucleotides are TGTGCCAGCAGTTACGAATTGCGGGAGGAGCTGTTTTTT. Amino acids: CASSYELREELFF.